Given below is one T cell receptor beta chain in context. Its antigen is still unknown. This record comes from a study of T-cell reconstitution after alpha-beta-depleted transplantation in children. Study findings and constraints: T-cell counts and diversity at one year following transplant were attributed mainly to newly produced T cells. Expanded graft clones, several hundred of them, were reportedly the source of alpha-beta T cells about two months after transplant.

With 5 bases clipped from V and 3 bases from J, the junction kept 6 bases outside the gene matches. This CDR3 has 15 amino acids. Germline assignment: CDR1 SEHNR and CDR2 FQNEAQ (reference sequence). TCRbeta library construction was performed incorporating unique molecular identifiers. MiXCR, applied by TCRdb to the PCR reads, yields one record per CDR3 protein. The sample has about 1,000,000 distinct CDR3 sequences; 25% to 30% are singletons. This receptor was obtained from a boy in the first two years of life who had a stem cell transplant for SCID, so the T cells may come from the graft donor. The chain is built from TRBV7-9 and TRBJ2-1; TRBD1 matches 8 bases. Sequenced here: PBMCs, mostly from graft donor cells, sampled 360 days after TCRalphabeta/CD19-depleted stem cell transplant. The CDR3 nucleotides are TGTGCCAGCAGCCAACCGGACAGGGTCTACAATGAGCAGTTCTTC. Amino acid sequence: CASSQPDRVYNEQFF.